Listed here are 20 T cell receptor beta chains from one sample, sequenced in a study of cytomegalovirus exposure and HLA in healthy donors. Researchers ran the PCR with 60 Vbeta and 13 Jbeta primers. Repertoires were generated with immunoSEQ multiplex PCR, while TCRdb's copy carries only in-frame clones and drops some. This table holds roughly 150,000 clones, almost 80% found once. Sequenced sample: PBMCs. The receptor source for this set is a male donor in good health and CMV-seronegative.

A single count supports this clone. The J gene is TRBJ1-2, the V gene TRBV4-1; D is uncertain. Germline CDR1 and CDR2: MGHRA and YSYEKL. Trimming cost V 0 bases and J 7 bases, with 15 bases left between them. CDR3 length equals 15 residues. The chain's CDR3 is CASSQDRNRPGGYTF. The CDR3, as DNA: TGCGCCAGCAGCCAAGATCGTAACCGCCCGGGTGGCTACACCTTC.

The chain has TRBV7-2 and TRBJ2-5, with TRBD2 matching over 15 bases. The CDR3 has 14 amino acids. Per germline, CDR1 SGHTA and CDR2 FQGNSA. Trimming cost V 4 bases and J 7 bases; bases outside gene matches: 1. CDR3 nucleotide sequence: TGTGCCAGCAGCTGGGGACTAGCGGGAGGGACCCAGTACTTC. Protein: CASSWGLAGGTQYF.

The chain combines TRBV21-1 with TRBJ1-2; TRBD1 is the table's D call and was not checked against the DNA. TRBV21-1 is a pseudogene segment. This CDR3 contains 14 residues. In nucleotides, the CDR3 is TGTGCCAGCAGCATCCCGGGACATTTGGAGGGCTACACCTTC. Its translation: CASSIPGHLEGYTF.

The chain uses TRBV9 and TRBJ1-1; weak D call: TRBD1 (5 bases). Between the trimmed V and J ends, which lost 0 bases and 0 bases, there was a span of 12 bases. The germline CDR1 and CDR2 sequences are SGDLS and YYNGEE. This CDR3 contains 16 residues. For the CDR3, the DNA is TGTGCCAGCAGCGTAGGAATTTTGGGGCTGAACACTGAAGCTTTCTTT. Translated: CASSVGILGLNTEAFF.

The chain is built from TRBV5-1 and TRBJ2-5, with 13 bases aligning to TRBD2. V lost 0 bases to trimming and J lost 3 bases; unmatched junction nucleotides: 2. This CDR3 has 16 residues. The V gene's germline CDR1 is SGHRS and CDR2 YFSETQ. CDR3: CASSLGLAGGKETQYF. The CDR3 coding sequence is TGCGCCAGCAGCTTGGGACTAGCGGGGGGTAAAGAGACCCAGTACTTC.

This clone was counted a single time. The CDR3 region is CASSEARGNTIYF. The CDR3 nucleotides are TGTGCCAGCAGTGAAGCACGTGGAAACACCATATATTTT. This chain uses TRBV6-5 with TRBJ1-3, with D uncertain. In germline, CDR1 is MNHEY, CDR2 SVGAGI. The CDR3 totals 13 residues. V was cut by 5 bases and J by 3 bases, with 8 bases left in between.

The genes are TRBV7-6 and TRBJ1-2; 7 bases map to TRBD1. V shed 0 bases, J shed 6 bases, and the junction held 4 bases outside the gene matches. The CDR3 runs 14 residues. Germline values: CDR1 SGHVS, CDR2 FNYEAQ. This CDR3 reads CASSLARTGDGYTF. The CDR3 region has the DNA TGTGCCAGCAGCTTAGCGAGAACAGGGGATGGCTACACCTTC.

The sample holds one count of this clone. The chain couples TRBV15 to TRBJ2-3; 7 bases agree with TRBD2. Germline CDR1 and CDR2: LNHNV and YYDKDF (reference sequence). The J segment lost 7 bases and the V segment lost 0 bases, leaving 10 bases of the junction unmatched. The CDR3 runs to 16 residues. The CDR3 protein is CATSRDRGRAPHTQYF. As DNA, the CDR3 is TGTGCCACCAGCAGAGATCGAGGGAGGGCTCCCCATACGCAGTATTTT. Full variable domain (rest looked up from reference TRBV15 and TRBJ2-3): DAMVIQNPRYQVTQFGKPVTLSCSQTLNHNVMYWYQQKSSQAPKLLFHYYDKDFNNEADTPDNFQSRRPNTSFCFLDIRSPGLGDTAMYLCATSRDRGRAPHTQYFGPGTRLTVL.

V and J are TRBV6-5 and TRBJ2-7; TRBD1 aligns across 10 bases. There are 15 residues in the CDR3. With V trimmed by 4 bases and J by 2 bases, 5 bases remained unmatched. Germline values: CDR1 MNHEY, CDR2 SVGAGI. As DNA, the CDR3 is TGTGCCAGCAGTTCCCGGGACAGGGGAACCTACGAGCAGTACTTC. It yields the protein CASSSRDRGTYEQYF.

This chain uses TRBV10-3 with TRBJ1-2; D unclear. Germline lookup yields CDR1 ENHRY and CDR2 SYGVKD. V lost 0 bases, J lost 8 bases, and 13 bases lay in between. The CDR3 consists of 14 residues. This chain's CDR3 is CAISESSRSGGYTF. In DNA, the CDR3 is TGTGCCATCAGTGAGTCGTCTCGGAGTGGGGGCTACACCTTC.

V is TRBV13 and J is TRBJ2-1, with D perhaps TRBD2 (6 bases). V lost 6 bases and J 10 bases, leaving 19 bases between the germline ends. The CDR3 consists of 14 residues. Germline assignment: CDR1 PRHDT and CDR2 FYEKMQ (reference sequence). The CDR3 loop reads CASSNRDSSGEQFF. CDR3 coding DNA: TGTGCCAGCAGTAACCGGGACTCCTCGGGGGAGCAGTTCTTC.

The chain is built from TRBV7-6 and TRBJ2-7; 7 nucleotides match TRBD2. J was trimmed by 5 bases and V by 4 bases; bases with no gene match: 11. In germline, CDR1 is SGHVS, CDR2 FNYEAQ. The CDR3 contains 15 residues. This CDR3 reads CASSSASRGRNEQYF. The DNA of the CDR3 is TGTGCCAGCAGCTCAGCCTCTCGCGGGAGAAACGAGCAGTACTTC.

V gene TRBV21-1 combines with J gene TRBJ1-4. TRBV21-1 is described as a pseudogene. This CDR3 has 13 amino acids. CDR3 in amino acids: CARVGGRNEKLFF. CDR3 bases: TGTGCCAGGGTCGGGGGACGCAATGAAAAACTGTTTTTT.

CDR3 sequence reads: CAISDTVEGTGELFF. The CDR3 DNA sequence: TGTGCCATCAGTGACACGGTAGAGGGCACCGGGGAGCTGTTTTTT. This chain joins TRBV10-3 and TRBJ2-2, with a weak D call TRBD2 (5 bases). V was clipped by 3 bases and J by 4 bases, with 12 bases between them. The CDR3 has 15 residues. CDR1 ENHRY and CDR2 SYGVKD come from the germline V gene.

This clone has only one observation. The chain uses TRBV30 and TRBJ1-2; TRBD1 agrees at 9 bases. The CDR3 loop spans 12 amino acids. The junction had 5 bases not matched to a gene; V was cut back by 4 bases and J by 8 bases. In germline, CDR1 is GTSNPN, CDR2 SVGIG (reference sequence). The CDR3 DNA sequence: TGTGCCTGGAACGACAGGGGGGGCGGCTACACCTTC. It translates to CAWNDRGGGYTF.

This rearrangement joins TRBV5-1 to TRBJ2-7; D is perhaps TRBD2 (6 bases). The CDR3 runs to 14 residues. The ends were cut back, 0 bases at V and 3 bases at J, with 10 bases in the middle. The germline V gene has CDR1 SGHRS and CDR2 YFSETQ. The CDR3 region has the DNA TGCGCCAGCAGCTTGGTGGGAGGAGACTACGAGCAGTACTTC. Translation gives CASSLVGGDYEQYF.

The V gene is TRBV6-5, the J gene TRBJ1-1, with D tentatively TRBD1 (6 bases). The CDR3 loop spans 15 amino acids. V lost 7 bases to trimming and J lost 4 bases, with 19 bases between them. Germline V gene sequence: CDR1 MNHEY, CDR2 SVGAGI. In DNA form, the CDR3 reads TGTGCCAGCACCCGGACAGCTCACGGTTTCACTGAAGCTTTCTTT. Translation: CASTRTAHGFTEAFF.

The V and J genes are TRBV9 and TRBJ2-1; 7 bases line up with TRBD2. This CDR3 region has 18 residues. The V gene end was trimmed by 0 bases and the J gene end by 7 bases; junction bases not matched to a gene: 16. Germline V gene sequence: CDR1 SGDLS, CDR2 YYNGEE. CDR3: CASSVAQGLGAGVNEQFF. The CDR3 coding sequence is TGTGCCAGCAGCGTAGCTCAGGGCCTTGGGGCGGGAGTTAATGAGCAGTTCTTC.

The table lists this clone with a few counts. This chain uses TRBV5-3 with TRBJ2-4; TRBD2 aligns across 15 bases. TRBV5-3 qualifies as an ORF whose function is uncertain. The trim removed 4 bases at V and 9 bases at J, leaving 8 bases unmatched. The CDR3 runs to 16 residues. The CDR3 loop is CARSPGLAGGHGIQYF. The CDR3, as DNA: TGTGCCAGAAGCCCCGGACTAGCGGGAGGGCATGGCATTCAGTACTTC.

This clone was detected a few times. The rearrangement links TRBV7-2 to TRBJ2-3, with D maybe TRBD2 (5 bases). The CDR3 runs 16 residues. Trimming stripped 0 bases from V and 2 bases from J, with 12 bases between. CDR1 is SGHTA, CDR2 FQGNSA, per germline. The CDR3 bases are TGTGCCAGCAGCTTAGCAGCGGCCACCGTCACAGATACGCAGTATTTT. This gives the protein CASSLAAATVTDTQYF.